This T cell receptor beta chain was sequenced during a study of T-cell reconstitution after alpha-beta-depleted transplantation in children. General study results and limits: The origin of alpha-beta T cells about two months after transplant was reportedly several hundred expanded graft clones.

There are 18 residues in the CDR3. Trimming cost V 5 bases and J 1 base; bases outside gene matches: 10. Germline assignment: CDR1 SGHAT and CDR2 FQDESV (reference sequence). Construction of the TCRbeta library involved unique molecular identifiers. TCRdb ran MiXCR on the PCR reads and lists one entry per CDR3 protein. Of approximately 500,000 distinct CDR3 sequences listed, 27% are singletons. Details on this clonotype: The target antigen is unknown.

Sequencing used PBMCs, obtained before TCRalphabeta/CD19-depleted stem cell transplant. The origin of this receptor is a boy younger than two with Wiskott-Aldrich syndrome, due to receive a stem cell transplant. The chain links TRBV11-1 to TRBJ2-3, with 12 bases identical to TRBD2. CDR3 amino acids: CASSKGLAGAAGTDTQYF. CDR3 coding DNA: TGTGCCAGCAGCAAGGGACTAGCGGGCGCGGCGGGCACAGATACGCAGTATTTT. Complete variable domain (other parts from reference TRBV11-1 and TRBJ2-3): EAEVAQSPRYKITEKSQAVAFWCDPISGHATLYWYRQILGQGPELLVQFQDESVVDDSQLPKDRFSAERLKGVDSTLKIQPAELGDSAMYLCASSKGLAGAAGTDTQYFGPGTRLTVL.